The next 7 T cell receptor delta chains were all read from a single sample in a study of gamma-delta chains in newborns, infants, children. TCRdb re-called the reads through CATT. The sample has about 5,500 delta-chain clones, about 2.1% seen once; the top ten hold 10% to 15%. The sequenced sample consisted of blood. These receptors originate from a child who was a newborn, infant or young child, either healthy, febrile or measles-vaccinated (not recorded which).

Details on this clone: TCRdb's listed protein matches a much larger clone and diverges from this DNA's translation at residue 6, likely through a read error; the protein shown comes from the DNA. The rearrangement joins TRDV2 to TRDJ1; 8 positions match TRDD3. Germline-derived CDR1 and CDR2 are GEAIGNYY and EKD. Germline trimming cut 0 bases from V and 3 bases from J; bases unmatched to any gene: 5. The CDR3 sequence is 15 residues long. This CDR3 reads CACDTAGYEADKLIF. In DNA form, the CDR3 reads TGTGCCTGTGACACCGCGGGATACGAAGCCGATAAACTCATCTTT.

Details on this clone: The likely explanation is a read error, given a far larger clone one base away. The V call is TRDV2, the J call TRDJ3; 13 bases line up with TRDD3. Germline-derived CDR1 and CDR2 are GEAIGNYY and EKD. After removal of 3 bases from V and 0 bases from J, the junction contained 10 bases not matched to a gene. This CDR3 region has 21 residues. The CDR3 bases are TGTGCCTGTGACCCAATACTGGGGGATACGATAGGCTCCTGGGACACCCGACAGATGTTTTTC. It specifies CACDPILGDTIGSWDTRQMFF.

About this clone itself: TCRdb's protein, taken from a much larger clone, differs from this DNA's translation at residue 5, likely owing to a read error; the protein displayed comes from the DNA. The chain combines TRDV2 with TRDJ3; TRDD3 matches at 9 bases. CDR1 is GEAIGNYY and CDR2 is EKD in the germline V gene. J lost 0 bases, V lost 1 base, and 0 bases had no gene match. The CDR3 has 17 amino acids. This CDR3 reads CACDTLGDSWDTRQMFF. CDR3 in DNA: TGTGCCTGTGACACACTGGGGGACTCCTGGGACACCCGACAGATGTTTTTC.

On this clone: A much larger clonotype is one base distant, so this may be a read error. V is TRDV2 and J is TRDJ3; 11 bases are shared with TRDD3. V gave up 1 base and J gave up 0 bases; unmatched junction bases: 16. The germline V gene has CDR1 GEAIGNYY and CDR2 EKD. The CDR3 extends over 23 amino acids. CDR3 sequence: CACDTVSGGYAGKGSWDTRQMFF. CDR3 DNA sequence: TGTGCCTGTGACACGGTAAGTGGGGGATACGCCGGCAAGGGCTCCTGGGACACCCGACAGATGTTTTTC.

This clone was counted between two and nine times. This may stem from a read error, because a much larger clone lies one nucleotide away. This CDR3 is also generated by other DNA sequences in the sample. The chain couples TRDV2 to TRDJ2, with TRDD3 identical over 11 bases. With V trimmed by 2 bases and J by 2 bases, 3 bases remained unmatched. The CDR3 is 16 amino acids. Germline CDR1 and CDR2: GEAIGNYY and EKD. The CDR3 reads CACDIMGDTLTAQLFF. Written as DNA, the CDR3 is TGTGCCTGTGACATAATGGGGGATACGTTGACAGCACAACTCTTCTTT.

To note about this clone: A read error may be the cause here, since a much bigger clone is one base away. The chain links TRDV2 to TRDJ3; D may be TRDD3 (6 bases). CDR3 length: 18 residues. Germline V gene lookup returns CDR1 GEAIGNYY and CDR2 EKD. DNA for the CDR3: TGTGCCTGTGACACCGGCTGGGGTAGCTCCTGGGACACCCGACGGATGTTTTTC. This sequence encodes CACDTGWGSSWDTRRMFF.

Of note for this clone: This may be a read error, as it is one base from a much larger clone. Other nucleotide sequences in the sample specify the same CDR3. The rearrangement links TRDV2 to TRDJ3; D unclear. This CDR3 has 16 amino acids. Germline loops: CDR1 GEAIGNYY, CDR2 EKD. The CDR3 coding sequence is TGTGCCTGCGACACCGTTGGGTTGCTTGACACCCGACAGATGTTTTTC. Translated, it gives CACDTVGLLDTRQMFF.